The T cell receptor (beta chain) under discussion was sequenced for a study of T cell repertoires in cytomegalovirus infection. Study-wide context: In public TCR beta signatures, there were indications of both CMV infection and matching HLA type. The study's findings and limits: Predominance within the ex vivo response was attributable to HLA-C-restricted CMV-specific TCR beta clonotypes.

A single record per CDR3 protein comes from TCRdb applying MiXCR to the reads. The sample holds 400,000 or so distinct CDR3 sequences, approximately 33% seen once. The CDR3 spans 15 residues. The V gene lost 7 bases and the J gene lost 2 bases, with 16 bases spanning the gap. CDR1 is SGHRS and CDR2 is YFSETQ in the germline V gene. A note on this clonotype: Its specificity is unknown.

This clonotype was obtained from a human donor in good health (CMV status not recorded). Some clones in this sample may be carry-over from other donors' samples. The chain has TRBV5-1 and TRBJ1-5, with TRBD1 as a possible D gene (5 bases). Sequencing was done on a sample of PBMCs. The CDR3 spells CASSSTVWGNQPQHF. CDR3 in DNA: TGCGCCAGCTCATCGACAGTCTGGGGCAATCAGCCCCAGCATTTT.